Listed below are T cell receptor beta chains from one sample, sequenced in a study of T cell repertoires in aging, cancer and after chemotherapy. Using its own MiXCR run on the multiplex PCR reads, TCRdb lists one record per CDR3 protein. This sample has about 6,200 distinct CDR3 sequences, with roughly 29% found just once. Material: blood. Every receptor here comes from a human donor in good health. Each CDR3 is given with its conserved first and last residue. Each record gives: V gene, J gene, clone size, D gene, CDR3 DNA, CDR3 protein. D genes are given only for firm matches. The size entry is marked missing in some rows and otherwise reads once, few, many or a size class.

V: TRBV7-2; J: TRBJ2-1; size: -; D: -; DNA: TGTGCCAGCAGCTTAGCGGGGAGAACGGTTGGCAATGAGCAGTTCTTC; CDR3: CASSLAGRTVGNEQFF
V: TRBV11-3; J: TRBJ2-1; size: -; D: TRBD1; DNA: TGTGCCAGCAGCCCCGGACAGGGAATTTACAATGAGCAGTTCTTC; CDR3: CASSPGQGIYNEQFF
V: TRBV19; J: TRBJ2-5; size: medium-sized; D: -; DNA: TGTGCCAGTAGTATCCGACAGTACCAAGAGACCCAGTACTTC; CDR3: CASSIRQYQETQYF
V: TRBV11-2; J: TRBJ2-3; size: medium-sized; D: TRBD2; DNA: TGTGCCACCGGCCAACTAGCGGGAGTTGCAGATACGCAGTATTTT; CDR3: CATGQLAGVADTQYF
V: TRBV19; J: TRBJ1-4; size: medium-sized; D: -; DNA: TGTGCCAGTAGTGTCGCCCAGGGCCCTGAAAAACTGTTTTTT; CDR3: CASSVAQGPEKLFF
V: TRBV11-2; J: TRBJ2-2; size: medium-sized; D: -; DNA: TGTGCCAGCAGCTTAGGGGGCACCGGGGAGCTGTTTTTT; CDR3: CASSLGGTGELFF
V: TRBV20-1; J: TRBJ2-3; size: -; D: TRBD2; DNA: TGCAGTGCACCGGGACTATTTAGCACAGATACGCAGTATTTT; CDR3: CSAPGLFSTDTQYF
V: TRBV20-1; J: TRBJ2-7; size: medium-sized; D: -; DNA: TGCAGTGCGGGAACGCGGGACTTTGAGCAGTACTTC; CDR3: CSAGTRDFEQYF
V: TRBV19; J: TRBJ2-1; size: -; D: -; DNA: TGTGCCACCCCATCTGGGGTAAGGGCAAAGAATGAGCAGTTCTTC; CDR3: CATPSGVRAKNEQFF
V: TRBV19; J: TRBJ2-1; size: medium-sized; D: -; DNA: TGTGCCAGTAGTATAGCGGCCAGGGTCTACAATGAGCAGTTCTTC; CDR3: CASSIAARVYNEQFF
V: TRBV28; J: TRBJ2-7; size: few; D: TRBD2; DNA: TGTGCCAGCAGTTTATCCCTAGCGGGAGACGAGCAGTACTTC; CDR3: CASSLSLAGDEQYF
V: TRBV29-1; J: TRBJ1-1; size: -; D: TRBD1; DNA: TGCCACGGGGGCGACAGGGACCTCATGAACACTGAAGCTTTCTTT; CDR3: CHGGDRDLMNTEAFF
V: TRBV5-6; J: TRBJ2-5; size: -; D: -; DNA: TGTGCCAGCAGCAGGGACTTAACGGCGGAGACCCAGTACTTC; CDR3: CASSRDLTAETQYF
V: TRBV11-3; J: TRBJ2-7; size: -; D: -; DNA: TGTGCCAGCAGCTATACCTATGACATATACGAGCAGTACTTC; CDR3: CASSYTYDIYEQYF
V: TRBV6-1; J: TRBJ2-3; size: once; D: -; DNA: TGTGCCAGCAGTGATATTAGGGGGACCACAGATACGCAGTATTTT; CDR3: CASSDIRGTTDTQYF